The 27 T cell receptor beta chains given below trace back to one sample, sequenced in a study of tumor-infiltrating lymphocytes in primary liver carcinoma. Germline DNA was also extracted, with blood RNA taken from unsorted whole blood. From 450 to 550 ng total RNA, TCR beta cDNA was generated with a primer in the constant region. Nested multiplex PCR, run for three rounds with slightly modified ARM-PCR, yielded TCR beta libraries. A C-beta reverse primer was combined with TRBV1-TRBV30 forward primers in the first two PCR rounds, and each round had about 10 cycles. TCRdb re-called the multiplex PCR reads with MiXCR, one entry per CDR3 protein. This sample has 320,000 or so distinct CDR3 sequences; 65% occur once, and the top ten carry about 8.4%. Sequenced sample: peripheral blood. The origin of the receptors is a man in his forties with primary liver carcinoma and hepatitis B virus infection.

This clonotype was seen at least ten times. The rearrangement uses TRBV12-3 or TRBV12-4 and TRBJ2-1; 13 nucleotides line up with TRBD2. The V gene end was trimmed by 5 bases and the J gene end by 6 bases; junction bases not matched to a gene: 10. The CDR3 runs 17 residues. CDR3 nucleotides: TGTGCCAGCAGTCCGCCGGGACTAGCGGGACCGAGCAATGAGCAGTTCTTC. Its translation is CASSPPGLAGPSNEQFF.

On this clonotype itself: One junction end does not reproduce the germline sequence, and a read error may be involved. The genes are TRBV11-1 and TRBJ2-1, with 14 bases matching TRBD2. Germline V gives CDR1 SGHAT, CDR2 FQDESV (reference sequence). CDR3 length: 15 residues. CDR3 nucleotide sequence: TGTGCCAGCAGCTCGGGACTAGCGGGAGTTAATGAGGAGTTCTTC. This sequence encodes CASSSGLAGVNEEFF.

This clonotype was observed a handful of times. One end of the junction is discordant with germline, which a read error may explain. This chain connects TRBV5-4 to TRBJ2-3; 7 nucleotides agree with TRBD2. The CDR3 sequence is 16 residues long. Per germline, CDR1 SGHNT and CDR2 YYREEE (reference sequence). The CDR3 reads CASSYGGNSQPDTQYF. For the CDR3, the DNA is TGTGCCAGCAGCTACGGGGGGAACTCCCAGCCTGATACGCAATATTTT.

With respect to this clonotype: This could be a read error, since a much larger clone is one nucleotide away. The V and J genes are TRBV29-1 and TRBJ1-2; D uncertain. V shed 0 bases and J shed 2 bases, with 7 bases lying between them. Per the germline V gene, CDR1 is SQVTM and CDR2 is ANQGSEA. The CDR3 totals 13 residues. CDR3 in DNA: TGCAGCGTTGAAGAACCATGGAACTATGGCTACACCTTC. Protein product: CSVEEPWNYGYTF.

Points on this clonotype: A junction boundary mismatches the germline segment, possibly from a read error. The chain has TRBV29-1 and TRBJ2-7; D not certain. The CDR3 totals 16 residues. Germline V gene sequence: CDR1 SQVTM, CDR2 ANQGSEA. CDR3 protein: CSAVTSGTGTPYEQYF. The CDR3 region has the DNA TGCAGCGCAGTGACATCTGGTACCGGCACTCCCTATGAGCAGTACTTC.

This clonotype was recorded only once. With a much larger clone just one base away, this may be a read error. The gene calls are TRBV29-1 and TRBJ1-2; TRBD1 is a possible D gene (5 bases). Germline V gene sequence: CDR1 SQVTM, CDR2 ANQGSEA. This CDR3 has 11 residues. The CDR3 coding sequence is TGCAACGTTAGGGGACCACTGGACTACACCTTC. This gives the protein CNVRGPLDYTF.

Many counts were recorded for this clonotype. This chain uses TRBV6-2 or TRBV6-3 with TRBJ2-7; the D is unclear. Germline CDR1 is MNHEY and CDR2 is SVGEGT. There are 11 residues in the CDR3. Trimming shortened V by 5 bases and J by 3 bases, and 5 bases separated the two germline ends. The CDR3 protein is CASSDFYEQYF. CDR3 nucleotides: TGTGCCAGCAGTGATTTCTACGAGCAGTACTTC.

A note on this clonotype: A much larger clone differs by one base, so this may be a read error. The chain has TRBV6-1 and TRBJ2-2; 7 bases line up with TRBD2. Per the germline V gene, CDR1 is MNHNS and CDR2 is SASEGT. This CDR3 contains 14 residues. The J segment lost 7 bases and the V segment lost 7 bases, leaving 9 bases of the junction unmatched. The CDR3 loop reads CASTPAGYIGELFF. The CDR3 DNA reads TGTGCCAGCACGCCAGCGGGGTACATCGGGGAGCTGTTTTTT.

On this clonotype: Since a much larger clone is just one base distant, this may be a read error. This chain connects TRBV6-5 to TRBJ2-5, with 7 bases lining up with TRBD2. Trimming cost V 1 base and J 7 bases; bases outside gene matches: 6. CDR3 size: 14 residues. In germline, CDR1 is MNHEY, CDR2 SVGAGI. The CDR3 loop reads CASSYFGGRGTQYF. CDR3 nucleotide sequence: TGTGCCAGCAGTTACTTCGGGGGGAGGGGGACCCAGTACTTC.

V usage is TRBV6-1 and J usage is TRBJ1-3; no clear D gene. The CDR3 consists of 13 residues. The ends were cut back, 11 bases at V and 0 bases at J, with 11 bases in the middle. Germline V gives CDR1 MNHNS, CDR2 SASEGT. This CDR3 reads CAFRGYSGNTIYF. As DNA, the CDR3 is TGTGCCTTCCGGGGATACTCTGGAAACACCATATATTTT.

This chain links TRBV11-1 with TRBJ2-7; D is possibly TRBD2 (6 bases). V was trimmed by 5 bases and J by 4 bases, leaving 15 bases between them. CDR3 length equals 14 residues. Germline CDR1 and CDR2: SGHAT and FQDESV (reference sequence). CDR3 in amino acids: CASSTETGVYEQYF. CDR3 bases: TGTGCCAGCAGCACCGAGACGGGGGTATACGAGCAGTACTTC.

Regarding this clonotype: A read error may explain this, as a much larger clone is one base away. The rearrangement uses TRBV10-3 and TRBJ2-3, with D possibly being TRBD2 (6 bases). V dropped 4 bases and J dropped 5 bases, with 13 bases sitting between them. This CDR3 has 14 residues. The germline V gene has CDR1 ENHRY and CDR2 SYGVKD. The CDR3, as DNA: TGTGCCATCAGTGGTGGGGGGTCGGGAGATACGCAGTATTTT. Amino acids: CAISGGGSGDTQYF.

As concerns this clonotype: It may be a read error: a sequence one base away is much more abundant. In this CDR3 the conserved last residue, phenylalanine or tryptophan, is missing, so a read error is likely. The rearrangement links TRBV4-1 to TRBJ1-2, with a tentative D call TRBD1 (6 bases). This CDR3 contains 17 residues. Germline CDR1 and CDR2: MGHRA and YSYEKL. V shed 4 bases and J shed 0 bases, with 18 bases lying between them. As DNA, the CDR3 is TGCGCCAGCAGCCTGGGGGAGGGGGGGCTGTCTAACTATGGCTACACCTTG. Protein sequence: CASSLGEGGLSNYGYTL.

The chain's CDR3 is CSAKRPGLPYEQYF. CDR3 nucleotides: TGCAGCGCAAAGCGACCGGGACTCCCCTACGAGCAGTACTTC. The chain couples TRBV20-1 to TRBJ2-7, with D possibly TRBD2 on 6 matching bases. Germline values: CDR1 DFQATT, CDR2 SNEGSKA (reference sequence). CDR3 size: 14 residues.

Note on this clonotype: This clone may be a read error of a much larger clone one base away. V is TRBV6-1 and J is TRBJ2-7, with D perhaps being TRBD1 or TRBD2 (6 bases each). This CDR3 contains 15 residues. CDR1 and CDR2 (germline): MNHNS, SASEGT. In DNA, the CDR3 is TGTGCCAGCAGTATCCAGGACGGGGGCTCCTACGAGCAGCACTTC. This sequence encodes CASSIQDGGSYEQHF.

As concerns this clonotype: A much bigger clone sits one base away, suggesting this may be a read error. The chain combines TRBV5-4 with TRBJ2-1; 7 bases line up with TRBD2. The CDR3 is made up of 18 amino acids. CDR1 is SGHNT and CDR2 is YYREEE in the germline V gene (reference sequence). After removal of 1 base from V and 0 bases from J, the junction contained 10 bases not matched to a gene. CDR3 coding DNA: TGTGCCAGCAGCTTGAGGAGCGGGGCTGAGAGCTCCTACAATGAGCAGTTCTTC. Its protein is CASSLRSGAESSYNEQFF.

In regard to this clonotype: The junction departs from the called germline gene at one end, perhaps through a read error. The chain couples TRBV11-1 to TRBJ2-1; TRBD2 agrees at 9 bases. The CDR3 contains 16 residues. In germline, CDR1 is SGHAT, CDR2 FQDESV (reference sequence). The CDR3 is CVSSSPGTSQVNEQFF. The DNA of the CDR3 is TGTGTCAGCAGCTCCCCCGGGACTAGCCAGGTCAATGAGCAGTTCTTC.

Concerning this clonotype itself: An end of the junction does not agree with germline; a read error may underlie this. The V call is TRBV6-5, the J call TRBJ1-2; D unclear. Looked up from germline, CDR1 is MNHEY and CDR2 is SVGAGI. This CDR3 has 12 amino acids. The CDR3, as DNA: TGTGCCAGCAGGTCGGAGAGCCTTGGCTACACATTC. Protein: CASRSESLGYTF.

This clonotype was counted a single time. A much larger clone lies one base from this, so it may be a read error. The chain has TRBV6-2 or TRBV6-3 and TRBJ1-5; 8 nucleotides line up with TRBD1. The CDR3 loop spans 15 amino acids. Germline V gene sequence: CDR1 MNHEY, CDR2 SVGEGT. CDR3 in amino acids: CPSSDRTGSFQPQHF. In nucleotides, the CDR3 is TGTCCCAGCAGCGACCGGACAGGGTCTTTTCAGCCCCAGCATTTT.

This clonotype was seen a handful of times. V usage is TRBV5-1 and J usage is TRBJ2-1; D tentatively fits TRBD1 or TRBD2 (5 bases each). Looked up from germline, CDR1 is SGHRS and CDR2 is YFSETQ. This CDR3 is 17 amino acids long. The V end lost 4 bases, the J end lost 1 base, and 18 bases lay between the germline ends. The CDR3: CASSPGTLARSYNEQFF. CDR3 sequence (DNA): TGCGCCAGCAGCCCTGGGACCCTCGCCAGGTCCTACAATGAGCAGTTCTTC.

This clonotype was seen ten or more times. V and J are TRBV6-6 and TRBJ1-3; 9 bases line up with TRBD1. Germline CDR1 and CDR2: MNHNY and SVGAGI (reference sequence). With V trimmed by 6 bases and J by 4 bases, 4 bases remained unmatched. CDR3 length: 14 residues. This chain's CDR3 is CASRGQGSGNTIYF. The CDR3 DNA sequence: TGTGCCAGCAGGGGACAGGGATCGGGAAACACCATATATTTT.

This rearrangement joins TRBV6-1 to TRBJ2-1, with a weak D call TRBD2 (5 bases). This CDR3 is 16 amino acids long. The germline CDR1 and CDR2 sequences are MNHNS and SASEGT. The V end was cut by 1 base, the J end by 3 bases, with 13 bases between. CDR3 residues: CASSEGVSVIYNEQFF. The CDR3 coding sequence is TGTGCCAGCAGTGAAGGAGTTAGCGTGATCTACAATGAGCAGTTCTTC.

A single count supports this clonotype. The chain combines TRBV6-2 or TRBV6-3 with TRBJ1-4; 11 bases match TRBD1. The CDR3 loop spans 14 amino acids. In germline, CDR1 is MNHEY, CDR2 SVGEGT. The junction had 10 bases not matched to a gene; V was cut back by 8 bases and J by 11 bases. CDR3 in amino acids: CASGSWTGGRKLFF. CDR3 bases: TGTGCCAGCGGCTCCTGGACAGGGGGCAGGAAACTGTTTTTT.

The chain uses TRBV5-1 and TRBJ2-1; D possibly corresponds to TRBD2 (6 bases). CDR3 length equals 12 residues. Germline-derived CDR1 and CDR2 are SGHRS and YFSETQ. V lost 5 bases and J 9 bases, leaving 12 bases between the germline ends. The CDR3 bases are TGCGCCAGCAGTGACACTAGCTTTGAGCAGTTCTTC. Its protein product is CASSDTSFEQFF.

A word on this clonotype: One base away lies a much larger clone, so this may be a sequencing read error. This chain connects TRBV6-1 to TRBJ2-7, with 9 bases identical to TRBD1. The CDR3 has 12 residues. The germline CDR1 and CDR2 sequences are MNHNS and SASEGT. V trimming: 6 bases; J trimming: 8 bases; junction bases outside the gene matches: 5. The CDR3 DNA sequence: TGTGCCAGCAGGGGACAGGGCGGGAAGCAGTACTTC. This encodes CASRGQGGKQYF.

Only a few counts were recorded for this clonotype. The junction departs from the called germline gene at one end, perhaps through a read error. This chain uses TRBV6-2 or TRBV6-3 with TRBJ1-3; D is ambiguous. This CDR3 comprises 15 residues. CDR1 and CDR2 (germline): MNHEY, SVGEGT. CDR3 DNA sequence: TGTGCCAGCAGATCCTCCGGCCTCTCTGGAAACGCCATATATTTT. Its protein is CASRSSGLSGNAIYF.

Comment on this clonotype: At one end the junction does not follow the germline gene, possibly because of a read error. The CDR3 region is CAGSDADTQYF. The CDR3 bases are TGTGCCGGCAGTGATGCAGATACGCAGTATTTT. The rearrangement uses TRBV6-1 and TRBJ2-3; D call uncertain. Germline values: CDR1 MNHNS, CDR2 SASEGT. This CDR3 has 11 amino acids.